The clone carrying this TCR beta chain appeared many times. The sample comes from a study of identical twins. MiXCR, run by TCRdb on the 5' RACE reads, gives a single entry per CDR3 protein. The data contain under 300,000 distinct CDR3 sequences, 6.5% of them singletons. This CDR3 has 14 residues. V was clipped by 8 bases and J by 7 bases, with 18 bases between them. The sample was also linked to a second study, of T cells expressing NK-cell markers.

The chain combines TRBV12-3 or TRBV12-4 with TRBJ1-5; perhaps TRBD1 as D (5 bases). The specimen sequenced was CD8+ T cells sorted from blood. This receptor was identified in a woman aged 18-29 years in good health. In DNA form, the CDR3 reads TGTGCCAGCGTCTTTGGGGGGGAAAGCCAGCCCCAGCATTTT. Translated, it gives CASVFGGESQPQHF.